A single sample is the source of the 20 T cell receptor beta chains below, sequenced in a study of blood T cell repertoires in COVID-19. This table comes from immunoSEQ multiplex PCR, and its TCRdb copy is limited to in-frame clones, with some not included. The data hold 250,000 to 300,000 clones, with over 65% observed a single time. The material sequenced was peripheral blood. Every receptor here comes from a woman aged 80 or older with acute or convalescent COVID-19.

The chain employs TRBV18 and TRBJ2-5; unclear D gene. The V and J ends lost 4 bases and 1 base respectively, with 7 bases between them. This CDR3 region has 13 residues. CDR1 KGHSH and CDR2 LQKENI come from the germline V gene. CDR3 region: CASSLLAQETQYF. CDR3 nucleotides: TGTGCCAGCTCACTTCTGGCCCAAGAGACCCAGTACTTC. The complete variable domain, with remaining parts taken from reference TRBV18 and TRBJ2-5, reads NAGVMQNPRHLVRRRGQEARLRCSPMKGHSHVYWYRQLPEEGLKFMVYLQKENIIDESGMPKERFSAEFPKEGPSILRIQQVVRGDSAAYFCASSLLAQETQYFGPGTRLLVL.

The chain links TRBV5-4 to TRBJ2-7, with D possibly matching TRBD1 (5 bases). Germline loops: CDR1 SGHNT, CDR2 YYREEE (reference sequence). The CDR3 runs 12 residues. Trimming removed 2 bases from V and 3 bases from J, with 6 bases in between. CDR3 DNA: TGTGCCAGCAGCTTCGACAGCTACGAGCAGTACTTC. This encodes CASSFDSYEQYF. Full variable domain (remainder filled in from reference TRBV5-4 and TRBJ2-7): ETGVTQSPTHLIKTRGQQVTLRCSSQSGHNTVSWYQQALGQGPQFIFQYYREEENGRGNFPPRFSGLQFPNYSSELNVNALELDDSALYLCASSFDSYEQYFGPGTRLTVT.

This clone was counted a few times. This sample includes further DNA sequences coding for the same CDR3. The chain recombines TRBV7-2 with TRBJ2-7, with 8 bases identical to TRBD2. CDR3 length equals 13 residues. Germline CDR1 SGHTA, CDR2 FQGNSA. After removal of 2 bases from V and 3 bases from J, the junction contained 0 bases not matched to a gene. CDR3 amino acids: CASSLRGGYEQYF. The CDR3 coding sequence is TGTGCCAGCAGCTTACGGGGGGGCTACGAGCAGTACTTC.

The J gene is TRBJ1-2, the V gene TRBV5-1; weak D call: TRBD1 (6 bases). V lost 1 base and J 8 bases, leaving 15 bases between the germline ends. The CDR3 totals 14 residues. Germline V lookup: CDR1 SGHRS, CDR2 YFSETQ. CDR3 region: CASSLSRGAGGYTF. CDR3 nucleotide sequence: TGCGCCAGCAGCTTGTCTCGGGGGGCGGGCGGCTACACCTTC.

The J gene is TRBJ1-2, the V gene TRBV28; D gene uncertain. From germline, CDR1 is MDHEN and CDR2 SYDVKM. The length of the CDR3 is 18 residues. V lost 7 bases and J 2 bases, leaving 26 bases between the germline ends. The CDR3 region has the DNA TGTGCCAGCACCTCTCTGCTAGGACTTAAAACCGAAAACTATGGCTACACCTTC. Its translation is CASTSLLGLKTENYGYTF.

The gene calls are TRBV18 and TRBJ2-3, with D maybe TRBD2 (5 bases). Germline V lookup: CDR1 KGHSH, CDR2 LQKENI. The CDR3 sequence is 14 residues long. The V and J ends lost 3 bases and 2 bases respectively, with 9 bases between them. The CDR3 region is CASSPSGYTDTQYF. The CDR3 nucleotides are TGTGCCAGCTCACCGAGCGGATACACAGATACGCAGTATTTT.

The chain employs TRBV7-9 and TRBJ2-5; perhaps TRBD1 as D (5 bases). V was clipped by 3 bases and J by 4 bases, with 12 bases between them. Germline lookup yields CDR1 SEHNR and CDR2 FQNEAQ (reference sequence). The CDR3 spans 14 residues. The CDR3 DNA reads as TGTGCCAGCAGCTTTTTTGGCAGGGTAGAGACCCAGTACTTC. As protein: CASSFFGRVETQYF.

This clone was detected only a few times. The chain recombines TRBV4-1 with TRBJ2-3; 9 positions match TRBD2. The germline CDR1 and CDR2 sequences are MGHRA and YSYEKL. The trim removed 0 bases at V and 4 bases at J, leaving 5 bases unmatched. The CDR3 contains 16 residues. Written as DNA, the CDR3 is TGCGCCAGCAGCCAAGATGGCGGGGGGGCGGCAGATACGCAGTATTTT. As protein: CASSQDGGGAADTQYF.

The chain links TRBV7-2 to TRBJ2-3; 15 positions agree with TRBD2. This CDR3 has 19 amino acids. The V and J ends lost 4 bases and 3 bases, in that order; junction bases with no gene match: 11. Germline CDR1 SGHTA, CDR2 FQGNSA. CDR3 region: CASSSPPWTSGGGTDTQYF. CDR3 DNA: TGTGCCAGCAGCTCCCCTCCGTGGACTAGCGGGGGGGGGACAGATACGCAGTATTTT. Using reference TRBV7-2 and TRBJ2-3 for the parts outside the CDR3, the full variable domain is GAGVSQSPSNKVTEKGKDVELRCDPISGHTALYWYRQSLGQGLEFLIYFQGNSAPDKSGLPSDRFSAERTGGSVSTLTIQRTQQEDSAVYLCASSSPPWTSGGGTDTQYFGPGTRLTVL.

On this clone: A much larger clone is a single base away; this may be a read error. The chain recombines TRBV7-2 with TRBJ1-5; D is possibly TRBD1 (5 bases). The CDR3 covers 15 residues. V lost 1 base and J lost 3, with 10 bases in between. Germline lookup yields CDR1 SGHTA and CDR2 FQGNSA. The CDR3 protein is CASSLVAGINQPQHF. In DNA, the CDR3 is TGTGCCAGCAGCTTAGTGGCAGGGATCAATCAGCCCCAGCATTTT.

This sequence joins TRBV5-5 and TRBJ1-2; D unresolved. CDR3 length: 14 residues. Germline loops: CDR1 SGHKS, CDR2 YYEKEE (reference sequence). V lost 0 bases, J lost 7 bases, and 13 bases lay in between. Here the CDR3 reads CASSLAEGDSGYTF. For the CDR3, the DNA is TGTGCCAGCAGCTTGGCCGAGGGTGATAGTGGCTACACCTTC.

The gene calls are TRBV2 and TRBJ1-5; TRBD1 agrees at 9 bases. After removal of 7 bases from V and 4 bases from J, the junction contained 5 bases not matched to a gene. CDR3 length: 14 residues. The germline V gene has CDR1 SNHLY and CDR2 FYNNEI. The CDR3 coding sequence is TGTGCCAGCAAACCGGACAGGGGAAATCAGCCCCAGCATTTT. This gives the protein CASKPDRGNQPQHF.

This clone has just a few counts. The chain joins TRBV10-3 to TRBJ1-1; D remains ambiguous. CDR3 size: 13 residues. Germline assignment: CDR1 ENHRY and CDR2 SYGVKD. Trimming pared 4 bases from V and 1 base from J, leaving 7 bases between. The CDR3 region has the DNA TGTGCCATCAGTGGACACGAGAACACTGAAGCTTTCTTT. This gives the protein CAISGHENTEAFF.

This chain connects TRBV15 to TRBJ1-5; 7 positions match TRBD1. The CDR3 has 17 residues. The V segment lost 3 bases and the J segment 0 bases; nucleotides outside the gene matches: 8. From germline, CDR1 is LNHNV and CDR2 YYDKDF (reference sequence). The CDR3 DNA is TGTGCCACCAGCAGCCCCCGGGACAGCAATAGCAATCAGCCCCAGCATTTT. Encoded protein: CATSSPRDSNSNQPQHF.

J is TRBJ2-5 and V is TRBV5-1; 7 nucleotides match TRBD1. Germline V gene lookup returns CDR1 SGHRS and CDR2 YFSETQ. The CDR3 covers 15 residues. With V trimmed by 4 bases and J by 3 bases, 9 bases remained unmatched. The CDR3 loop is CASSPNPGQKETQYF. CDR3 sequence (DNA): TGCGCCAGCAGCCCAAATCCGGGACAGAAAGAGACCCAGTACTTC.

The chain has TRBV25-1 and TRBJ1-4; 8 bases are shared with TRBD1. V shed 3 bases, J shed 5 bases, and the junction held 5 bases outside the gene matches. The CDR3 is made up of 15 amino acids. CDR1 and CDR2 from the germline V gene are MGHDK and SYGVNS. The CDR3 nucleotides read TGTGCCAGCAGTGATAAGGACAGGGTAAATGAAAAACTGTTTTTT. As protein: CASSDKDRVNEKLFF.

This clone was counted many times. CDR3: CASSSQGGQPQHF. The DNA of the CDR3 is TGTGCCAGCAGTTCCCAAGGGGGACAGCCCCAGCATTTT. The V gene is TRBV6-5, the J gene TRBJ1-5; the D gene is possibly TRBD1 (6 bases). The V end was cut by 4 bases, the J end by 7 bases, with 11 bases between. There are 13 residues in the CDR3. Germline V gives CDR1 MNHEY, CDR2 SVGAGI.

This clone was detected only a few times. In DNA form, the CDR3 reads TGTGCCAGCAGCAAATTCCAAGGGATAGACAGATACTATGGCTACACCTTC. Translating gives CASSKFQGIDRYYGYTF. V and J are TRBV21-1 and TRBJ1-2; TRBD1 was called by the table and not checked on the DNA. TRBV21-1 is shown as a pseudogene. CDR3 length: 17 residues.

This clone was detected a few times. The V and J genes are TRBV14 and TRBJ1-4, with D unclear. Germline V gene lookup returns CDR1 SGHDN and CDR2 FVKESK. The germline V and J ends were trimmed by 0 bases and 13 bases, with 6 bases remaining between them. CDR3 size: 11 residues. In DNA form, the CDR3 reads TGTGCCAGCAGCCAAGAGCGGGGACTGTTTTTT. Residues: CASSQERGLFF. Filled out from reference TRBV14 and TRBJ1-4, the complete variable domain reads EAGVTQFPSHSVIEKGQTVTLRCDPISGHDNLYWYRRVMGKEIKFLLHFVKESKQDESGMPNNRFLAERTGGTYSTLKVQPAELEDSGVYFCASSQERGLFFGSGTQLSVL.

This chain connects TRBV7-2 to TRBJ2-5; 14 nucleotides align to TRBD2. This CDR3 has 16 amino acids. V lost 2 bases and J lost 6; bases outside the gene matches: 5. Per germline, CDR1 SGHTA and CDR2 FQGNSA. The CDR3 loop reads CASSLQGTSGRQTQYF. DNA for the CDR3: TGTGCCAGCAGCTTACAGGGGACTAGCGGGAGACAGACCCAGTACTTC.